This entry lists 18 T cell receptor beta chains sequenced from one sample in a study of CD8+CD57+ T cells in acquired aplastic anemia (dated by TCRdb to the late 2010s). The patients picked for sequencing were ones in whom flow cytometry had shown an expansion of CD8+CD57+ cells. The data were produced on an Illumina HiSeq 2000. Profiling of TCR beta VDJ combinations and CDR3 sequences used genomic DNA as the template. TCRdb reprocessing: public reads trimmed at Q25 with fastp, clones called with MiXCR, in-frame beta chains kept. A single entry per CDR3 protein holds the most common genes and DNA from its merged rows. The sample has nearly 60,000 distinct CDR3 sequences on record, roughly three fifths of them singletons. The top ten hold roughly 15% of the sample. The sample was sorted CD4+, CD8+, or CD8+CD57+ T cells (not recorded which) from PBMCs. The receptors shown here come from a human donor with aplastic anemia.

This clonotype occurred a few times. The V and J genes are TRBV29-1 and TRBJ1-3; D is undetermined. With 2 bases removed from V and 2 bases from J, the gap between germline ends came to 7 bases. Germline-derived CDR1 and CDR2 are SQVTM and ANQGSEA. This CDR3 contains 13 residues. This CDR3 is CSVERDTGNTIYF. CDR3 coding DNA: TGCAGCGTTGAACGAGATACTGGAAACACCATATATTTT.

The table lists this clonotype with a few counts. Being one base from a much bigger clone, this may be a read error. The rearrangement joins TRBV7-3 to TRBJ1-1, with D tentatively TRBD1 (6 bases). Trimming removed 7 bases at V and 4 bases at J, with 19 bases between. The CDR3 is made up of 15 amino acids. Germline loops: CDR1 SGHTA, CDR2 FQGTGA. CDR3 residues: CASNLGALGTTEAFF. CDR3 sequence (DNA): TGTGCCAGCAATTTGGGGGCATTAGGGACCACTGAAGCTTTCTTT. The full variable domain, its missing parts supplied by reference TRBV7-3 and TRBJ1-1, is GAGVSQTPSNKVTEKGKYVELRCDPISGHTALYWYRQSLGQGPEFLIYFQGTGAADDSGLPNDRFFAVRPEGSVSTLKIQRTERGDSAVYLCASNLGALGTTEAFFGQGTRLTVV.

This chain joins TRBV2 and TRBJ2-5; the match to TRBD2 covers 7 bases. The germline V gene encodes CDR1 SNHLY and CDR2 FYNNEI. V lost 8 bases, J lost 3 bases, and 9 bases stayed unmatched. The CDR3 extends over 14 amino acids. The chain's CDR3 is CASSGLRVEETQYF. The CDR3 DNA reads TGTGCCAGCTCGGGACTACGGGTGGAAGAGACCCAGTACTTC.

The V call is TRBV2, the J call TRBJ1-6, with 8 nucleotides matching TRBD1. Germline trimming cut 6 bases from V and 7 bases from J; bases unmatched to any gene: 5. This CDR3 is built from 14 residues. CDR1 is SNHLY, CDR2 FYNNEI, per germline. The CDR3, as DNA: TGTGCCAGCAGCCGACAGGGGAACAATTCACCCCTCCACTTT. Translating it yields CASSRQGNNSPLHF.

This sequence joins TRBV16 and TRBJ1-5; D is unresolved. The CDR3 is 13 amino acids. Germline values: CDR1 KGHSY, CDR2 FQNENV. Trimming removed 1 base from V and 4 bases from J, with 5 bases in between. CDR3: CASSQYGNQPQHF. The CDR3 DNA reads TGTGCCAGCAGCCAATACGGAAATCAGCCCCAGCATTTT.

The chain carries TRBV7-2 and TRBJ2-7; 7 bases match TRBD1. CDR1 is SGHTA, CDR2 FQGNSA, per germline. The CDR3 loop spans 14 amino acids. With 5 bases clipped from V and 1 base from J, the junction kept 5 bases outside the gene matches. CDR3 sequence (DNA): TGTGCCAGCAGCGTTCGGGGACAGTCCTACGAGCAGTACTTC. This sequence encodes CASSVRGQSYEQYF.

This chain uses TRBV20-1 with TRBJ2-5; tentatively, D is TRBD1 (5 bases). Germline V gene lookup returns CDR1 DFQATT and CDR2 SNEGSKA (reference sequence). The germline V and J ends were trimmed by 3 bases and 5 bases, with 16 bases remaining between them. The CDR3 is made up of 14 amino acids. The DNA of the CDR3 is TGCAGTGCTAGCCCCGACCAGGGTTTGGAGACCCAGTACTTC. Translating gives CSASPDQGLETQYF.

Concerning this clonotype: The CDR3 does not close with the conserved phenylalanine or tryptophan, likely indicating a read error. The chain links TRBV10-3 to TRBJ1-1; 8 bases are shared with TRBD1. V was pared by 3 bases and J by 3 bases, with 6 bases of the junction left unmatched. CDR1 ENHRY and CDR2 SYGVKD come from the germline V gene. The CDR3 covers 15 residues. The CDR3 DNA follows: TGTGCCATCAGTGACCCGGGACAGGTGGACACTGAAGCTTTCGTT. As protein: CAISDPGQVDTEAFV.

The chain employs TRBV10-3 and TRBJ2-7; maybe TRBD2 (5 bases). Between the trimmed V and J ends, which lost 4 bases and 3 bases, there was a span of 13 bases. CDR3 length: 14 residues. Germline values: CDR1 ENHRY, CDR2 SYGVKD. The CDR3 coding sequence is TGTGCCATCAGTGCTTTGACTCGGGACTACGAGCAGTACGTC. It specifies CAISALTRDYEQYV.

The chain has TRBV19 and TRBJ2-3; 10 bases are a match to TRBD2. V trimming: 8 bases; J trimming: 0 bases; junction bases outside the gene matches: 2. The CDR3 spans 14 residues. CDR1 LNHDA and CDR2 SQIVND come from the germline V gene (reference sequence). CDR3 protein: CASQRGGSTDTQYF. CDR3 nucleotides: TGTGCCAGTCAGCGGGGGGGAAGCACAGATACGCAGTATTTT.

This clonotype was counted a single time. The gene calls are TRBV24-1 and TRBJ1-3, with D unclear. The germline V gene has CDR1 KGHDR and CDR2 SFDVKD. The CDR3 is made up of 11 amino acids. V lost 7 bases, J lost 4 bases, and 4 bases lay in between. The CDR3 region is CATSSGNTIYF. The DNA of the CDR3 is TGTGCCACCAGCTCGGGAAACACCATATATTTT.

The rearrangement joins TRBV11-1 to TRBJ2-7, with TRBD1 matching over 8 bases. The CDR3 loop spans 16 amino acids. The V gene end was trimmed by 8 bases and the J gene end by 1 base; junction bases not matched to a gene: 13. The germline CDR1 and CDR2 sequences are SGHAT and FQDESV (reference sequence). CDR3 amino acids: CASSKQGAHGSYEQYF. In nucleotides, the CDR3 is TGTGCCAGCTCGAAGCAGGGGGCCCATGGATCCTACGAGCAGTACTTC.

DNA of the CDR3: TGTGCCAGCAGCCCCCAGCGGGGCGAGCAGTACTTC. Protein product: CASSPQRGEQYF. The chain has TRBV7-8 and TRBJ2-7; 7 positions match TRBD2. V lost 5 bases, J lost 6 bases, and 4 bases stayed unmatched. CDR1 SGHVS and CDR2 FQNEAQ come from the germline V gene. The CDR3 is 12 amino acids.

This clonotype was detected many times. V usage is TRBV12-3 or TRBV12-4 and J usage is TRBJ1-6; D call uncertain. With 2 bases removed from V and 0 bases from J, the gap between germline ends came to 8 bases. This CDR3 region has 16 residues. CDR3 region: CASSLSRSSYNSPLHF. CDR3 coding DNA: TGTGCCAGCAGTTTATCGCGTAGCTCCTATAATTCACCCCTCCACTTT.

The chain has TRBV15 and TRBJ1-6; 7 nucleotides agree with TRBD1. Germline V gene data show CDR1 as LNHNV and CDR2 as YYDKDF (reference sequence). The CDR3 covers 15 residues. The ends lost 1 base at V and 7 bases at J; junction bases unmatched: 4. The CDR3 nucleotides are TGTGCCACCAGCAGAGCGGGACAGTTGAATTCACCCCTCCACTTT. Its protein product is CATSRAGQLNSPLHF.

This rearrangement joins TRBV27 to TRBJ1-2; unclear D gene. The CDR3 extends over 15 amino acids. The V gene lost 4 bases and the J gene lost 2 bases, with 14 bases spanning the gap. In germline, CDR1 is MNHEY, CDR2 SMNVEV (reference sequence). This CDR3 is CASSSSVGSNYGYTF. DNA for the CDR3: TGTGCCAGCAGTTCCTCGGTGGGGTCCAACTATGGCTACACCTTC.

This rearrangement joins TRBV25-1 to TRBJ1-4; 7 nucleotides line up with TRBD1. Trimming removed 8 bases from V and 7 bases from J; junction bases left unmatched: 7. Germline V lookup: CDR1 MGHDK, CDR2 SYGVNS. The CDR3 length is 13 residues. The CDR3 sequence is CASRQGWGEKLFF. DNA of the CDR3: TGTGCCAGCCGACAGGGCTGGGGTGAAAAACTGTTTTTT.

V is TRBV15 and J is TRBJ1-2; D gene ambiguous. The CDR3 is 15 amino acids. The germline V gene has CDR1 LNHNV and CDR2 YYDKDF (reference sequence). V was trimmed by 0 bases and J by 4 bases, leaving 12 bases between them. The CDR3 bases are TGTGCCACCAGCAGAGACAGGTTTAATACCTATGGCTACACCTTC. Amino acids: CATSRDRFNTYGYTF.